The subject of this entry is one T cell receptor beta chain. This clonotype was recorded at least ten times. The clone's antigen remains unknown. No base quality information exists; no much larger clone differs at one position. The data are from a study of early T cells in non-severe SARS-CoV-2 infection (dated by TCRdb to the early 2020s). Notes on the research overall: Because TCR sequencing relied on bulk RNA taken from unsorted whole blood, pairing of alpha and beta chains was not possible. Here is what the overall study found, with its caveats: VDJdb matching was skewed toward anti-spike CD8 responses and likely underestimated virus-specific expansions by missing private and CD4 specificities.

The V end gives up 1 base and the J end 3 bases, leaving 12 bases in the junction not matched to a gene. The CDR3 runs 19 amino acids, cysteine and phenylalanine included. Just CDR3 DNA is preserved here, 57 bases in frame from base 1. The CDR1 and CDR2 encoded by the germline V gene (reference sequence) are SGHNT and YYREEE. A case-control design nested within a healthcare worker cohort in London, UK, was used, with weekly nasopharyngeal swab PCR tests and blood sampling performed. Healthcare workers were enrolled in the week of the UK lockdown, from 23 to 31 March 2020, and were followed every week for up to roughly 15 weeks. Library preparation used 5' RACE. The data were produced on a NextSeq 500. The TCR library protocol attached unique molecular identifiers to individual cDNA molecules to correct for sequencing error and PCR bias. Both TCR alpha and beta chains were sequenced, and tight co-correlation was observed between alpha and beta sequence abundances in each sample. The authors processed their data as follows. V gene, J gene and CDR3 annotation of TCR sequences was performed with Decombinator V4. Expanded TCRs were defined as changing significantly between any two time points under a Poisson model with p below 0.0001. Abundances of TCRs were expressed as counts per million after normalisation to the total number of TCRs sequenced in each sample. TRAV1-2 paired with TRAJ12, TRAJ20 or TRAJ33 defined MAIT TCRs, while TRAV10 paired with TRAJ18 defined iNKT TCRs. A search of VDJdb, accessed on 1 November 2021, was run for TCRs annotated to CMV, EBV and SARS-CoV-2, with TCRs annotated for multiple antigens excluded. The public reads were run again by TCRdb, first through fastp at Q25 and then through MiXCR, and only productive beta chains were kept. Rows merge per CDR3 protein into single entries with the most common DNA and genes. It is TCRdb's table, rather than the study itself, that gives the V and J calls and clone size. Present in this sample are 25,000 to 30,000 distinct CDR3 sequences, 5.5% to 6.5% of which were seen just once. The ten largest account for about 5.8% of the sample.

The sequence came from an adult who was a healthcare worker with PCR-confirmed SARS-CoV-2 infection or an uninfected control (not recorded which). The rearranged chain carries TRBV5-4 and TRBJ2-1, with 11 bases matching TRBD2. The material sequenced was whole blood. The CDR3 region: CASSLWLAGGATGYNEQFF. The nucleotide sequence is TGTGCCAGCAGCTTGTGGCTAGCGGGGGGCGCGACCGGCTACAATGAGCAGTTCTTC.